This TCR beta chain stems from a study of blood T cell repertoires in COVID-19. Looking at the study overall: The samples span acute and convalescent COVID-19 from the United States, Italy and Spain.

Authors' data handling: Scientists estimated how many nucleated cells there were by amplifying reference gene primers. Some clones are missing from TCRdb's copy, which holds only in-frame ones; the method was immunoSEQ multiplex PCR. V and J calls and clone size follow that table, whereas D and trimming were derived from the DNA. The sample lists under 65,000 clones; less than 90% were seen once. CDR1 is SGHTA and CDR2 is FQGNSA in the germline V gene. CDR3 length equals 15 residues. V was clipped by 4 bases and J by 4 bases; unmatched bases: 7. Sequencing input: peripheral blood. V and J are TRBV7-2 and TRBJ2-7; TRBD1 aligns across 10 bases. The TCR sequence derives from a man aged 55 to 70 with acute or convalescent COVID-19. This CDR3 reads CASSSRDRGLYEQYF. CDR3 in DNA: TGTGCCAGCAGCTCCCGGGACAGGGGATTATACGAGCAGTACTTC.